The 20 T cell receptor beta chains in this list originate from one sample, sequenced in a study of blood T cell repertoires in COVID-19. The protocol was immunoSEQ multiplex PCR, while the TCRdb copy is restricted to in-frame clones and leaves out a portion. The sample has 150,000 to 200,000 clones; more than 75% are singletons. Sequencing was done on a sample of peripheral blood. The receptors stem from a man between 18 and 29 years old with active or convalescent COVID-19.

The gene calls are TRBV4-3 and TRBJ2-7, with no clear D. Germline assignment: CDR1 LGHNA and CDR2 YSLEER. The CDR3 loop spans 13 amino acids. V lost 0 bases, J lost 6 bases, and 9 bases lay in between. The CDR3 DNA is TGCGCCAGCAGCCAAGAAATAGCATTCGAGCAGTACTTC. Translating gives CASSQEIAFEQYF.

A few counts support this clone. Other DNA sequences in the same sample also yield this CDR3. CDR3 sequence: CASSLDGSSYNEQFF. The CDR3 coding sequence is TGTGCCAGCAGCTTAGATGGGAGCTCCTACAATGAGCAGTTCTTC. The chain uses TRBV11-3 and TRBJ2-1; D perhaps matches TRBD2 (5 bases). CDR3 length equals 15 residues. Trimming stripped 0 bases from V and 0 bases from J, with 6 bases between. Per germline, CDR1 SGHNT and CDR2 YENEEA.

The chain employs TRBV7-8 and TRBJ1-1; 8 positions match TRBD1. Per the germline V gene, CDR1 is SGHVS and CDR2 is FQNEAQ. Unmatched junction bases numbered 3, after V lost 4 bases and J lost 2 bases. The CDR3 is 14 residues long. The chain's CDR3 is CASSWDRSNTEAFF. CDR3 bases: TGTGCCAGCAGCTGGGACAGGAGCAACACTGAAGCTTTCTTT.

The V gene is TRBV19, the J gene TRBJ2-7; TRBD1 matches 7 bases. Germline-derived CDR1 and CDR2 are LNHDA and SQIVND (reference sequence). The length of the CDR3 is 14 residues. With V trimmed by 5 bases and J by 1 base, 5 bases remained unmatched. The CDR3 sequence: CASSGTVTSYEQYF. DNA for the CDR3: TGTGCCAGTAGTGGGACAGTTACTTCCTACGAGCAGTACTTC.

This chain joins TRBV21-1 and TRBJ2-1; no check of the table's D call, TRBD2, against the DNA was made. TRBV21-1 is described as a pseudogene. The CDR3 is 18 residues long. The CDR3 sequence is CASSKVIGVSGRGDEQFF. In DNA, the CDR3 is TGTGCCAGCAGCAAAGTCATTGGGGTTAGCGGGAGAGGGGATGAGCAGTTCTTC.

The chain links TRBV6-5 to TRBJ1-2; 9 bases are a match to TRBD1. The CDR3 totals 14 residues. Losses at the gene ends were 5 bases for V and 6 bases for J; bases not matched to a gene: 7. Germline V gives CDR1 MNHEY, CDR2 SVGAGI. In DNA form, the CDR3 reads TGTGCCAGCAGTCCGACGGACAGGGGAGATGGCTACACCTTC. Translating gives CASSPTDRGDGYTF.

The V and J genes are TRBV19 and TRBJ1-2; 8 bases fit TRBD1. Germline V gives CDR1 LNHDA, CDR2 SQIVND (reference sequence). The CDR3 runs to 13 residues. V trimming: 5 bases; J trimming: 6 bases; junction bases outside the gene matches: 5. The CDR3 region has the DNA TGTGCCAGTAGTCCGGACAGGGCAAATGGCTACACCTTC. Its protein is CASSPDRANGYTF.

The rearrangement links TRBV5-1 to TRBJ2-2; 7 bases fit TRBD1. Germline CDR1 reads SGHRS; CDR2 reads YFSETQ. This CDR3 is built from 14 residues. The V and J ends lost 4 bases and 6 bases, in that order; junction bases with no gene match: 6. The CDR3 nucleotides are TGCGCCAGCAGCCTTGACAGGGAAGCCGGGGAGCTGTTTTTT. Translated, it gives CASSLDREAGELFF.

The V gene is TRBV27, the J gene TRBJ2-2; 11 bases fit TRBD1. Germline loops: CDR1 MNHEY, CDR2 SMNVEV (reference sequence). There are 17 residues in the CDR3. J gave up 2 bases and V 1 base, and 3 bases lay outside the gene matches. The CDR3 sequence is CASSLLWTGGNTGELFF. CDR3 sequence (DNA): TGTGCCAGCAGTTTATTATGGACAGGGGGCAACACCGGGGAGCTGTTTTTT.

The chain carries TRBV24-1 and TRBJ2-1; the D gene is possibly TRBD2 (6 bases). The CDR3 sequence is 15 residues long. V dropped 4 bases and J dropped 7 bases, with 16 bases sitting between them. Germline CDR1 reads KGHDR; CDR2 reads SFDVKD. The CDR3 reads CATSEPRTKPNEQFF. DNA of the CDR3: TGTGCCACCAGTGAACCTAGGACTAAACCTAATGAGCAGTTCTTC.

A single count supports this clone. The chain is built from TRBV27 and TRBJ1-2; D may be TRBD1 (6 bases). Trimming took 2 bases from V and 2 from J, leaving 6 bases between them. Germline V gene sequence: CDR1 MNHEY, CDR2 SMNVEV (reference sequence). The CDR3 spans 13 residues. CDR3 residues: CASSLGQNYGYTF. The CDR3 nucleotides are TGTGCCAGCAGTTTAGGACAGAACTATGGCTACACCTTC.

In the case of this clone: In the same sample, other DNA sequences code for this CDR3. This chain connects TRBV29-1 to TRBJ1-1; D not certain. CDR1 is SQVTM and CDR2 is ANQGSEA in the germline V gene. The CDR3 spans 12 residues. The ends were cut back, 6 bases at V and 0 bases at J, with 8 bases in the middle. CDR3 nucleotide sequence: TGCAGCGTGACACGTATGAACACTGAAGCTTTCTTT. It specifies CSVTRMNTEAFF.

The chain uses TRBV6-5 and TRBJ1-2; D is perhaps TRBD1 (5 bases). V lost 6 bases and J lost 4, with 15 bases in between. This CDR3 is built from 14 residues. Per the germline V gene, CDR1 is MNHEY and CDR2 is SVGAGI. The CDR3 sequence is CASRRDGTSYGYTF. CDR3 nucleotide sequence: TGTGCCAGCAGGAGGGACGGGACTAGCTATGGCTACACCTTC.

The chain carries TRBV4-1 and TRBJ1-4, with 7 bases matching TRBD1. V gave up 1 base and J gave up 4 bases; unmatched junction bases: 6. Germline V gene lookup returns CDR1 MGHRA and CDR2 YSYEKL. This CDR3 spans 16 amino acids. The CDR3 protein is CASSQVGTEINEKLFF. The CDR3 DNA is TGCGCCAGCAGCCAAGTCGGGACAGAGATTAATGAAAAACTGTTTTTT.

The chain couples TRBV7-9 to TRBJ1-2; TRBD1 matches at 8 bases. Germline CDR1 and CDR2: SEHNR and FQNEAQ (reference sequence). The CDR3 spans 15 residues. V dropped 5 bases and J dropped 2; count of bases not matched to a gene: 7. The CDR3: CASSPRDRRNYGYTF. In DNA form, the CDR3 reads TGTGCCAGCAGCCCCCGGGACAGGAGGAACTATGGCTACACCTTC.

This clone was detected only once. CDR3 coding DNA: TGTGCCAGCAGCTTCGGGGACAGCTATCAGCCCCAGCATTTT. Amino acids: CASSFGDSYQPQHF. V gene TRBV7-2 combines with J gene TRBJ1-5; TRBD1 agrees at 7 bases. The V gene end was trimmed by 3 bases and the J gene end by 5 bases; junction bases not matched to a gene: 4. The length of the CDR3 is 14 residues. CDR1 SGHTA and CDR2 FQGNSA come from the germline V gene.

This clone was counted between two and nine times. Other DNA sequences within the sample encode an identical CDR3. This sequence joins TRBV19 and TRBJ1-3; 12 bases map to TRBD1. V trimming: 0 bases; J trimming: 5 bases; junction bases outside the gene matches: 2. CDR3 length: 16 amino acids. Germline values: CDR1 LNHDA, CDR2 SQIVND (reference sequence). This CDR3 is CASSIDRDRGRNTIYF. The CDR3 DNA reads as TGTGCCAGTAGTATAGATCGGGACAGGGGGCGAAACACCATATATTTT.

The J gene is TRBJ1-1, the V gene TRBV6-5, with D hard to call. V shed 7 bases and J shed 3 bases, with 12 bases lying between them. The CDR3 totals 13 residues. CDR1 MNHEY and CDR2 SVGAGI come from the germline V gene. The CDR3 spells CASTPGSYTEAFF. The DNA for the CDR3 is TGTGCCAGCACCCCGGGAAGCTACACTGAAGCTTTCTTT.

This clone was seen more than once but under ten times. The V and J genes are TRBV7-3 and TRBJ2-3; 7 positions agree with TRBD2. Looked up from germline, CDR1 is SGHTA and CDR2 is FQGTGA. V dropped 8 bases and J dropped 2; count of bases not matched to a gene: 4. There are 13 residues in the CDR3. CDR3 nucleotide sequence: TGTGCCAGCTCCACTAGCGTCACAGATACGCAGTATTTT. This translates into CASSTSVTDTQYF.

This rearrangement joins TRBV3-1 (or the pseudogene TRBV3-2) to TRBJ1-2; 9 bases line up with TRBD1. Germline CDR1 reads LGHDT; CDR2 reads YNNKEL (reference sequence). V shed 4 bases and J 7 bases; nucleotides not matched to a gene: 7. The CDR3 loop spans 14 amino acids. The chain's CDR3 is CASSPRTGVGGYTF. The DNA for the CDR3 is TGTGCCAGCAGCCCCAGGACAGGGGTTGGTGGCTACACCTTC.